A single sample is the source of the 32 T cell receptor beta chains below, sequenced in a study of Graves' ophthalmopathy and Graves' hyperthyroidism. The study amplified TCR beta CDR3 regions using RNA transcripts. Amplification began with first-round RT-PCR using HTBI primers, then second-round multiplex PCR was performed. TCRdb independently ran MiXCR on the multiplex PCR reads; one entry per CDR3 protein. The table has over 650,000 distinct CDR3 sequences, under 50% seen once. The sample consisted of peripheral blood. These TCRs come from an adult man with Graves' ophthalmopathy.

In this sample, this clonotype turned up many times. The chain links TRBV14 to TRBJ2-5; weak D call: TRBD2 (5 bases). V was clipped by 7 bases and J by 0 bases, with 12 bases between them. The CDR3 totals 14 residues. Germline V gene sequence: CDR1 SGHDN, CDR2 FVKESK. The CDR3 reads CASTTRVYQETQYF. Written as DNA, the CDR3 is TGTGCCAGCACTACTAGAGTTTACCAAGAGACCCAGTACTTC.

A word on this clonotype: A much more abundant neighbour one base away suggests this may be a read error. Because the CDR3 is missing its conserved closing phenylalanine or tryptophan, this is likely a read error. V usage is TRBV2 and J usage is TRBJ2-7; D remains unclear. The V gene's germline CDR1 is SNHLY and CDR2 FYNNEI. Trimming removed 3 bases at V and 6 bases at J, with 9 bases between. This CDR3 contains 12 residues. The CDR3 spells CASSDPPGEQYL. The DNA of the CDR3 is TGTGCCAGCAGTGATCCCCCGGGCGAGCAGTACCTC.

Many counts were recorded for this clonotype. The chain recombines TRBV2 with TRBJ1-2, with TRBD1 identical over 7 bases. The CDR3 is 18 residues long. Trimming took 1 base from V and 3 from J; bases not matched to a gene: 14. From germline, CDR1 is SNHLY and CDR2 FYNNEI. CDR3 loop: CASSEGGQFADVYYGYTF. The CDR3 DNA sequence: TGTGCCAGCAGTGAAGGGGGACAGTTCGCTGATGTTTACTATGGCTACACCTTC.

This clonotype appeared a few times. The chain uses TRBV9 and TRBJ1-2; 8 bases map to TRBD1. Per germline, CDR1 SGDLS and CDR2 YYNGEE. This CDR3 is 13 amino acids long. J gave up 8 bases and V 3 bases, and 6 bases lay outside the gene matches. The CDR3 nucleotides are TGTGCCAGCAGCGCCCGACAGGGGCTAGGCTACACCTTC. As protein: CASSARQGLGYTF.

As concerns this clonotype: Germline and junction disagree at one end, which may indicate a read error. This chain connects TRBV7-2 to TRBJ2-6, with D possibly TRBD2 on 7 matching bases. Germline loops: CDR1 SGHTA, CDR2 FQGNSA. This CDR3 region has 16 residues. The CDR3 nucleotides read TGTGCCAGCAGCTTAATTGGGGGGGCTGGGGCCAATGTCCTGACTTTC. This sequence encodes CASSLIGGAGANVLTF.

The chain is built from TRBV27 and TRBJ2-7; 9 bases fit TRBD2. V lost 0 bases, J lost 6 bases, and 12 bases stayed unmatched. The germline V gene has CDR1 MNHEY and CDR2 SMNVEV (reference sequence). The CDR3 extends over 17 amino acids. The CDR3 region is CASSLSFLAGRSSEQYF. The DNA for the CDR3 is TGTGCCAGCAGTTTATCTTTCCTAGCGGGAAGATCGAGCGAGCAGTACTTC.

This clonotype was detected ten times or more. The chain recombines TRBV29-1 with TRBJ1-4; maybe TRBD1 (6 bases). Trimming stripped 4 bases from V and 0 bases from J, with 12 bases between. The germline CDR1 and CDR2 sequences are SQVTM and ANQGSEA. The CDR3 sequence is 15 residues long. CDR3 residues: CSVGQGTATNEKLFF. CDR3 in DNA: TGCAGCGTTGGCCAGGGGACCGCAACTAATGAAAAACTGTTTTTT.

The V gene is TRBV29-1, the J gene TRBJ1-2; D perhaps matches TRBD1 (5 bases). Trimming pared 3 bases from V and 5 bases from J, leaving 19 bases between. There are 15 residues in the CDR3. Looked up from germline, CDR1 is SQVTM and CDR2 is ANQGSEA. The CDR3 loop is CSVEWTRGLQYGYTF. The CDR3 DNA follows: TGCAGCGTTGAGTGGACCCGGGGACTACAGTATGGCTACACCTTC. Using reference TRBV29-1 and TRBJ1-2 for the parts outside the CDR3, the full variable domain is SAVISQKPSRDICQRGTSLTIQCQVDSQVTMMFWYRQQPGQSLTLIATANQGSEATYESGFVIDKFPISRPNLTFSTLTVSNMSPEDSSIYLCSVEWTRGLQYGYTFGSGTRLTVV.

This clonotype was seen repeatedly, ten times or more. This rearrangement joins TRBV9 to TRBJ1-3; no clear D gene. V was pared by 5 bases and J by 0 bases, with 3 bases between. Germline CDR1 and CDR2: SGDLS and YYNGEE. The CDR3 runs 12 residues. In DNA, the CDR3 is TGTGCCAGCAGAAGCTCTGGAAACACCATATATTTT. Translating it yields CASRSSGNTIYF.

Turning to this clonotype: This may come from a read error, since a much larger clone is one base off. The rearrangement uses TRBV5-1 and TRBJ2-7; D gene ambiguous. CDR3 length: 13 amino acids. The germline CDR1 and CDR2 sequences are SGHRS and YFSETQ. Trimming cost V 4 bases and J 5 bases, with 13 bases left between them. CDR3 region: CASSPEPSDEQYF. The CDR3 DNA follows: TGCGCCAGCAGCCCCGAGCCCAGCGACGAGCAGTACTTC.

The chain links TRBV2 to TRBJ2-5, with D perhaps matching TRBD2 (6 bases). CDR3 length: 13 residues. Germline values: CDR1 SNHLY, CDR2 FYNNEI. Trimming took off 8 bases at V and 1 base at J, with 11 bases between the two ends. The CDR3 reads CASQSGGQETQYF. The CDR3 DNA follows: TGTGCCAGCCAGTCCGGGGGCCAAGAGACCCAGTACTTC.

This clonotype was observed many times. Here the CDR3 DNA reads TGTGCCAGCAGCTCAAACAGGGGTTACACTGAAGCTTTCTTT. It encodes CASSSNRGYTEAFF. This sequence joins TRBV7-2 and TRBJ1-1; 7 bases match TRBD1. V was clipped by 4 bases and J by 3 bases; unmatched bases: 5. This CDR3 has 14 amino acids. From germline, CDR1 is SGHTA and CDR2 FQGNSA.

Of note for this clonotype: The conserved phenylalanine or tryptophan is not found at the CDR3 terminus, so this likely reflects a read error. The DNA is left out, because the CDR3 cannot be placed on it with certainty; the CDR3 is given as TCRdb lists it. The CDR3 sequence is CASRARYT. V is TRBV10-2 and J is TRBJ2-5. Per germline, CDR1 WSHSY and CDR2 SAAADI. The CDR3 is 8 amino acids long, termini counted.

To note about this clonotype: An end of the junction differs from the germline gene, which may be a read error. The chain is built from TRBV10-3 and TRBJ1-1; 7 positions agree with TRBD1. The CDR3 totals 17 residues. Germline V gene lookup returns CDR1 ENHRY and CDR2 SYGVKD. In DNA form, the CDR3 reads TGTGCCACCAGTGAGCCAACAGGGGACCCTATGAACACTGAAGCTTTCTTT. Translating it yields CATSEPTGDPMNTEAFF.

CDR3 in amino acids: CSVNGVGTENEQYF. CDR3 sequence (DNA): TGCAGCGTTAATGGGGTTGGGACAGAGAACGAGCAGTACTTC. This chain joins TRBV29-1 and TRBJ2-7; TRBD1 matches 7 bases. V trimming: 5 bases; J trimming: 5 bases; junction bases outside the gene matches: 12. Germline lookup yields CDR1 SQVTM and CDR2 ANQGSEA. The CDR3 has 14 amino acids.

This chain links TRBV24-1 with TRBJ2-2; D is unresolved. V was clipped by 9 bases and J by 4 bases, with 17 bases between them. Germline V CDR1 and CDR2: KGHDR, SFDVKD. The CDR3 contains 15 residues. CDR3 sequence: CATYPRHTITGELFF. DNA for the CDR3: TGTGCCACCTATCCACGCCACACCATCACCGGGGAGCTGTTTTTT.

This clonotype was picked up many times. V gene TRBV2 combines with J gene TRBJ2-7, with 10 bases lining up with TRBD1. This CDR3 comprises 14 residues. With V trimmed by 8 bases and J by 3 bases, 7 bases remained unmatched. CDR1 and CDR2 (germline): SNHLY, FYNNEI. The CDR3 DNA is TGTGCCAGCCGATCGGGGACAGGGGACTACGAGCAGTACTTC. It translates to CASRSGTGDYEQYF.

This clonotype was observed at least ten times. This chain connects TRBV7-9 to TRBJ1-2; no firm D call. The V end was cut by 5 bases, the J end by 4 bases, with 11 bases between. Germline V CDR1 and CDR2: SEHNR, FQNEAQ (reference sequence). CDR3 length equals 13 residues. CDR3 region: CASSLTNSYGYTF. Here the CDR3 DNA reads TGTGCCAGCAGCCTGACAAATAGCTATGGCTACACCTTC.

This clonotype was picked up many times. The chain has TRBV15 and TRBJ2-5; weak D call: TRBD2 (6 bases). The germline V gene has CDR1 LNHNV and CDR2 YYDKDF (reference sequence). The CDR3 sequence is 15 residues long. Trimming removed 3 bases from V and 2 bases from J, with 13 bases in between. The CDR3 is CATSRDWGLQETQYF. For the CDR3, the DNA is TGTGCCACCAGCAGGGACTGGGGACTTCAAGAGACCCAGTACTTC.

V gene TRBV2 combines with J gene TRBJ2-7; possibly TRBD2 for D (6 bases). Germline CDR1 is SNHLY and CDR2 is FYNNEI. The V end was cut by 5 bases, the J end by 2 bases, with 19 bases between. The CDR3 totals 16 residues. As DNA, the CDR3 is TGTGCCAGCAGTTTAGGTCCGGGGGTTTTAACCTACGAGCAGTACTTC. Amino acids: CASSLGPGVLTYEQYF.

This clonotype was detected only a few times. The J gene is TRBJ1-5, the V gene TRBV30; D not certain. The CDR3 extends over 13 amino acids. In germline, CDR1 is GTSNPN, CDR2 SVGIG (reference sequence). Trimming stripped 1 base from V and 5 bases from J, with 9 bases between. This chain's CDR3 is CAWSEPGYQPQHF. For the CDR3, the DNA is TGTGCCTGGAGTGAACCGGGGTATCAGCCCCAGCATTTT.

This clonotype was seen a handful of times. The chain is built from TRBV11-2 and TRBJ2-2, with D possibly being TRBD1 (6 bases). The CDR3 loop spans 16 amino acids. The germline V gene encodes CDR1 SGHAT and CDR2 FQNNGV. V shed 0 bases and J shed 3 bases, with 11 bases lying between them. The CDR3, as DNA: TGTGCCAGCAGCTTAGAATCGTGGGGGCACACCGGGGAGCTGTTTTTT. Translated: CASSLESWGHTGELFF.

Turning to this clonotype: An end of the junction differs from the germline gene, which may be a read error. As DNA, the CDR3 is TGTGCCAGCAGTTACTCGAGGGACGGCTTC. This encodes CASSYSRDGF. The gene calls are TRBV6-5 and TRBJ1-2, with a possible D match to TRBD1 (5 bases). CDR3 length: 10 residues. The germline gives CDR1 MNHEY, CDR2 SVGAGI.

The chain joins TRBV2 to TRBJ1-2; D might be TRBD1 (5 bases). Per the germline V gene, CDR1 is SNHLY and CDR2 is FYNNEI. V shed 8 bases and J shed 2 bases, with 9 bases lying between them. The CDR3 is 12 amino acids. CDR3 in amino acids: CASQDRNYGYTF. The DNA for the CDR3 is TGTGCCAGCCAAGACAGAAACTATGGCTACACCTTC.

At least ten counts were recorded for this clonotype. The CDR3 spells CSARVQGDQPQHF. In DNA form, the CDR3 reads TGCAGTGCTAGAGTTCAGGGAGATCAGCCCCAGCATTTT. The chain employs TRBV20-1 and TRBJ1-5; a weak D match, TRBD1 (5 bases). The CDR3 sequence is 13 residues long. The V end was cut by 1 base, the J end by 5 bases, with 9 bases between. Germline CDR1 reads DFQATT; CDR2 reads SNEGSKA (reference sequence).

This clonotype was picked up many times. The CDR3: CASSGQGIDGYTF. In DNA form, the CDR3 reads TGCGCCAGCAGTGGACAGGGGATAGATGGCTACACCTTC. This chain links TRBV10-2 with TRBJ1-2; TRBD1 matches 8 bases. CDR1 and CDR2 from the germline V gene are WSHSY and SAAADI. This CDR3 spans 13 amino acids. With 4 bases clipped from V and 6 bases from J, the junction kept 4 bases outside the gene matches.

Details on this clonotype: This may be a read error: a much more frequent sequence differs by one nucleotide. The chain uses TRBV5-1 and TRBJ1-2, with D perhaps matching TRBD1 (5 bases). CDR3 length: 15 residues. Per the germline V gene, CDR1 is SGHRS and CDR2 is YFSETQ. The CDR3 region has the DNA TGCGCCAGCAGCTTGGTTGCAGGGTCGGCGCGTGGCTACGCCTTC. Translated, it gives CASSLVAGSARGYAF.

Worth noting for this clonotype: The conserved final phenylalanine or tryptophan is absent from the CDR3, which likely points to a read error. This chain connects TRBV5-1 to TRBJ2-5, with 13 bases aligning to TRBD2. The CDR3 extends over 16 amino acids. The germline V gene encodes CDR1 SGHRS and CDR2 YFSETQ. V trimming: 4 bases; J trimming: 4 bases; junction bases outside the gene matches: 7. CDR3 in DNA: TGCGCCAGCAGCGCGCGGACTAGCGGGAGTTCAGAGACCCAGTACGTC. It translates to CASSARTSGSSETQYV.

This clonotype was detected many times. V usage is TRBV12-3 or TRBV12-4 and J usage is TRBJ2-7; D unclear. V dropped 6 bases and J dropped 6 bases, with 15 bases sitting between them. The CDR3 length is 13 residues. CDR3 sequence (DNA): TGTGCCAGCAGCCCCGGGCTGTCCCGCGAGCAGTACTTC. This codes for CASSPGLSREQYF.

The chain has TRBV7-2 and TRBJ2-7; D might be TRBD1 (5 bases). CDR3 size: 14 residues. V was trimmed by 5 bases and J by 0 bases, leaving 11 bases between them. Germline loops: CDR1 SGHTA, CDR2 FQGNSA. In DNA form, the CDR3 reads TGTGCCAGCAGCGGACACCTGTACTCCTACGAGCAGTACTTC. It encodes CASSGHLYSYEQYF.

This clonotype showed up many times. This CDR3 reads CASSSWDRGVGEQYF. The CDR3 coding sequence is TGTGCCAGCAGCTCGTGGGACAGGGGAGTGGGGGAGCAGTACTTC. This chain links TRBV7-8 with TRBJ2-7, with 10 positions matching TRBD1. Germline trimming cut 4 bases from V and 7 bases from J; bases unmatched to any gene: 10. CDR3 length equals 15 residues. CDR1 and CDR2 from the germline V gene are SGHVS and FQNEAQ. The variable domain in full, with the rest retrieved from reference TRBV7-8 and TRBJ2-7, is GAGVSQSPRYKVAKRGQDVALRCDPISGHVSLFWYQQALGQGPEFLTYFQNEAQLDKSGLPSDRFFAERPEGSVSTLKIQRTQQEDSAVYLCASSSWDRGVGEQYFGPGTRLTVT.

In this sample, this clonotype turned up many times. The junction and the germline gene differ at one end; a read error may be behind it. The V gene is TRBV25-1, the J gene TRBJ1-2; TRBD1 matches 10 bases. The CDR3 extends over 17 amino acids. The germline V gene has CDR1 MGHDK and CDR2 SYGVNS. CDR3 amino acids: CASSELRQGAERYGHTF. The CDR3, as DNA: TGTGCCAGCAGTGAATTGAGACAGGGGGCCGAGAGGTATGGCCACACCTTC.